What follows is one TCR beta chain and its context. The antigen is unknown. This specimen belongs to a study of OX40 agonist ivuxolimab in advanced cancers. On the study more broadly: Every 2 weeks, patients got intravenous ivuxolimab at one of six dose levels (0.01-10 mg/kg). Of the participants, more than 35% had some prior anti-PD-1, anti-PD-L1 or anti-CTLA-4 therapy, which was allowed. General study points: People who partly responded at 0.1-3.0 mg/kg had some of the least clonal expansion seen.

Autoimmune disease history or systemic immunosuppression led to patients being barred. The germline V gene encodes CDR1 SGHTA and CDR2 FQGNSA. With 1 base removed from V and 3 bases from J, the gap between germline ends came to 10 bases. This CDR3 region has 15 residues. The method was immunoSEQ multiplex PCR; TCRdb's version includes in-frame clones alone and lacks a portion of them. The sample consists of about 88,000 clones, 75% to 90% of them appearing once. The receptor comes from an adult with an advanced solid tumor such as melanoma, head and neck, liver or kidney cancer. This sequence joins TRBV7-2 and TRBJ2-1, with TRBD1 as a possible D gene (6 bases). The sample was CD4+ or CD8+ T cells sorted from blood, taken in a trial of the OX40 agonist ivuxolimab. This chain's CDR3 is CASSLGGQYYNEQFF. The CDR3 nucleotides are TGTGCCAGCAGCTTAGGGGGGCAGTACTACAATGAGCAGTTCTTC. Variable domain in full (rest from reference TRBV7-2 and TRBJ2-1): GAGVSQSPSNKVTEKGKDVELRCDPISGHTALYWYRQSLGQGLEFLIYFQGNSAPDKSGLPSDRFSAERTGGSVSTLTIQRTQQEDSAVYLCASSLGGQYYNEQFFGPGTRLTVL.